This T cell receptor beta chain was identified during a study of vaccination and CD4 T cells after COVID-19. This sample's treatment: approximately nine-day PBMC culture with coronavirus spike peptide pools or control peptides (ViraFEST assay). Peptide pools at roughly 10 ug/ml stimulated approximately 2 million PBMCs per well with about 9.5 IU/ml IL-2. Study-level findings and limits: Within the convalescent patients, a median approximately 90% of the SARS-CoV-2-reactive clones were ones that appeared only post-vaccination.

This clonotype has only a few counts. Its matching antigen is unknown. The Oncomine TCR Beta short-read assay generated sequence data from the DNA of cultured CD4+ T cells. Researchers extracted genomic DNA from CD4+ T cells that had been cultured. MiXCR was run by TCRdb on the PCR reads, yielding one entry per CDR3 protein. In the table there are about 21,000 distinct CDR3 sequences, 48% of which are singletons. Germline CDR1 is DFQATT and CDR2 is SNEGSKA (reference sequence). V shed 6 bases and J 6 bases; nucleotides not matched to a gene: 7. CDR3 length equals 13 residues. This chain joins TRBV20-1 and TRBJ1-2; 10 bases map to TRBD1. This sequence originates from a human donor who had recovered from COVID-19. Sequenced: CD4+ T cells from blood, cultured in vitro. The CDR3 DNA reads as TGCAGTGCCCTAACCGACAGGGGGCATGGCTACACCTTC. Residues: CSALTDRGHGYTF.